The next 32 T cell receptor beta chains were all read from a single sample in a study of technical replicates of blood from several donors. Assay used: immunoSEQ multiplex PCR; TCRdb lists only in-frame clones, some missing. The repertoire includes tens of thousands of clones, 92% of them detected once, and approximately 0.36% sits in the top ten. The sequencing sample was made of T cells isolated from PBMCs. These receptors all stem from a human donor in good health.

The rearrangement links TRBV5-6 to TRBJ1-2; possible D gene TRBD1, 5 bases. Germline V gene data show CDR1 as SGHDT and CDR2 as YYEEEE. V dropped 1 base and J dropped 5 bases, with 9 bases sitting between them. This CDR3 comprises 13 residues. The CDR3, as DNA: TGTGCCAGCAGCTTGAGAACAGGTTATGGCTACACCTTC. Translated: CASSLRTGYGYTF. The entire variable domain, with the rest obtained from reference TRBV5-6 and TRBJ1-2, is as follows: DAGVTQSPTHLIKTRGQQVTLRCSPKSGHDTVSWYQQALGQGPQFIFQYYEEEERQRGNFPDRFSGHQFPNYSSELNVNALLLGDSALYLCASSLRTGYGYTFGSGTRLTVV.

The V call is TRBV2, the J call TRBJ1-2, with 12 bases that match TRBD1. Germline V CDR1 and CDR2: SNHLY, FYNNEI. This CDR3 is built from 15 residues. Trimming took 1 base from V and 8 from J; bases not matched to a gene: 5. CDR3 residues: CASSEEGQGARGYTF. The CDR3 region has the DNA TGTGCCAGCAGTGAAGAGGGACAGGGGGCGCGGGGCTACACCTTC.

The chain uses TRBV10-3 and TRBJ2-1; 11 bases line up with TRBD2. The V segment lost 4 bases and the J segment 6 bases; nucleotides outside the gene matches: 5. Germline V CDR1 and CDR2: ENHRY, SYGVKD. This CDR3 has 15 residues. The CDR3 loop reads CAISALAGVGNEQFF. In DNA, the CDR3 is TGTGCCATCAGTGCACTAGCGGGAGTGGGCAATGAGCAGTTCTTC.

This chain joins TRBV9 and TRBJ2-3; 7 bases match TRBD1. The V segment lost 4 bases and the J segment 0 bases; nucleotides outside the gene matches: 8. Germline V lookup: CDR1 SGDLS, CDR2 YYNGEE. CDR3 length: 16 amino acids. This chain's CDR3 is CASSREGGGSTDTQYF. CDR3 nucleotide sequence: TGTGCCAGCAGCCGAGAAGGGGGCGGGAGCACAGATACGCAGTATTTT.

In its sample, this clone was seen once. The chain has TRBV2 and TRBJ2-1; 11 bases align to TRBD2. V shed 5 bases, J shed 8 bases, and the junction held 14 bases outside the gene matches. The CDR3 runs 17 residues. Germline V gene data show CDR1 as SNHLY and CDR2 as FYNNEI. The CDR3 here is CASSWTSGLADGDEQFF. CDR3 in DNA: TGTGCCAGCAGTTGGACTAGCGGGTTGGCTGACGGCGATGAGCAGTTCTTC.

The chain is built from TRBV7-3 and TRBJ2-1; D not resolved. The CDR3 totals 13 residues. V lost 4 bases and J lost 0, with 4 bases in between. In germline, CDR1 is SGHTA, CDR2 FQGTGA. CDR3 in amino acids: CASSSYSYNEQFF. Here the CDR3 DNA reads TGTGCCAGCAGCTCTTACTCCTACAATGAGCAGTTCTTC.

V and J are TRBV6-5 and TRBJ2-7; a possible D gene is TRBD2 (6 bases). CDR3 length: 15 amino acids. Germline-derived CDR1 and CDR2 are MNHEY and SVGAGI. The V and J ends lost 5 bases and 0 bases respectively, with 14 bases between them. CDR3 in DNA: TGTGCCAGCAGTCCCTCTGCGGGAAGCTCCTACGAGCAGTACTTC. It specifies CASSPSAGSSYEQYF.

V and J are TRBV9 and TRBJ1-2, with D tentatively TRBD1 (5 bases). Per the germline V gene, CDR1 is SGDLS and CDR2 is YYNGEE. Trimming stripped 0 bases from V and 7 bases from J, with 7 bases between. The CDR3 totals 12 residues. In DNA form, the CDR3 reads TGTGCCAGCAGCGTAGACAGGTCTGGCTACACCTTC. Protein sequence: CASSVDRSGYTF.

V is TRBV5-6 and J is TRBJ1-1; D uncertain. The V gene lost 4 bases and the J gene lost 4 bases, with 8 bases spanning the gap. There are 12 residues in the CDR3. The germline CDR1 and CDR2 sequences are SGHDT and YYEEEE. The DNA of the CDR3 is TGTGCCAGCAGCCGAAGCCCCACTGAAGCTTTCTTT. Translation: CASSRSPTEAFF.

The genes are TRBV14 and TRBJ2-3; 11 positions match TRBD2. CDR1 SGHDN and CDR2 FVKESK come from the germline V gene. V lost 0 bases, J lost 5 bases, and 7 bases stayed unmatched. This CDR3 comprises 17 residues. CDR3 region: CASSQEGPGLAVDTQYF. CDR3 DNA: TGTGCCAGCAGCCAAGAAGGCCCGGGACTAGCGGTAGATACGCAGTATTTT.

This clone came up a few times. The chain has TRBV2 and TRBJ1-3; D is unclear. The germline V gene encodes CDR1 SNHLY and CDR2 FYNNEI. V was trimmed by 5 bases and J by 5 bases, leaving 13 bases between them. CDR3 length: 14 amino acids. The CDR3: CASSPDVVRNTIYF. DNA for the CDR3: TGTGCCAGCAGTCCAGATGTCGTGAGAAACACCATATATTTT.

The chain joins TRBV5-4 to TRBJ2-7; D remains ambiguous. Germline V gives CDR1 SGHNT, CDR2 YYREEE (reference sequence). The V gene lost 5 bases and the J gene lost 0 bases, with 9 bases spanning the gap. The CDR3 totals 13 residues. This CDR3 reads CASSAASSYEQYF. The CDR3 nucleotides are TGTGCCAGCAGTGCAGCGAGCTCCTACGAGCAGTACTTC.

The chain joins TRBV6-1 to TRBJ2-5; 8 nucleotides match TRBD2. The CDR3 loop spans 15 amino acids. CDR1 is MNHNS, CDR2 SASEGT, per germline. J lost 4 bases, V lost 4 bases, and 8 bases had no gene match. CDR3 in amino acids: CASSGGAGGRETQYF. DNA of the CDR3: TGTGCCAGCAGTGGGGGGGCGGGAGGAAGAGAGACCCAGTACTTC.

V and J are TRBV2 and TRBJ2-1; perhaps TRBD1 as D (6 bases). This CDR3 contains 12 residues. Germline lookup yields CDR1 SNHLY and CDR2 FYNNEI. V was shortened by 7 bases and J by 5 bases, with 9 bases between the two germline ends. In nucleotides, the CDR3 is TGTGCCAGCAAAAGGGACAACAATGAGCAGTTCTTC. Translating it yields CASKRDNNEQFF.

This chain joins TRBV7-8 and TRBJ2-1; 10 nucleotides agree with TRBD2. CDR3 size: 16 residues. Germline-derived CDR1 and CDR2 are SGHVS and FQNEAQ. The V and J ends lost 4 bases and 9 bases, in that order; junction bases with no gene match: 12. The CDR3 is CASSWGSGRALREQFF. In DNA form, the CDR3 reads TGTGCCAGCAGCTGGGGGAGCGGGAGGGCCCTACGTGAGCAGTTCTTC.

The rearrangement uses TRBV5-1 and TRBJ1-2; D not resolved. Between the trimmed V and J ends, which lost 2 bases and 2 bases, there was a span of 7 bases. CDR1 is SGHRS and CDR2 is YFSETQ in the germline V gene. CDR3 length: 13 residues. The CDR3 DNA is TGCGCCAGCAGCTTCAGACTCAACTATGGCTACACCTTC. Translation: CASSFRLNYGYTF.

This chain connects TRBV4-1 to TRBJ2-1; 10 bases map to TRBD2. With 4 bases clipped from V and 0 bases from J, the junction kept 6 bases outside the gene matches. Germline-derived CDR1 and CDR2 are MGHRA and YSYEKL. There are 17 residues in the CDR3. CDR3: CASSPLAGVPSYNEQFF. The DNA for the CDR3 is TGCGCCAGCAGCCCGCTAGCGGGAGTTCCCTCCTACAATGAGCAGTTCTTC.

The V and J genes are TRBV19 and TRBJ1-2; 7 bases line up with TRBD1. The CDR3 covers 15 residues. Germline-derived CDR1 and CDR2 are LNHDA and SQIVND (reference sequence). V lost 5 bases to trimming and J lost 0 bases; unmatched junction nucleotides: 6. As DNA, the CDR3 is TGTGCCAGTAGTCCTGGGACAGTCGCTAACTATGGCTACACCTTC. This translates into CASSPGTVANYGYTF.

Only one count was recorded for this clone. The V and J genes are TRBV30 and TRBJ2-5; 7 bases align to TRBD2. V trimming: 4 bases; J trimming: 4 bases; junction bases outside the gene matches: 3. The V gene's germline CDR1 is GTSNPN and CDR2 SVGIG (reference sequence). This CDR3 has 12 residues. The CDR3 DNA is TGTGCCTGGACCAGGGAGGGAGAGACCCAGTACTTC. Translation gives CAWTREGETQYF.

The V call is TRBV7-8, the J call TRBJ2-2, with 10 bases matching TRBD2. The junction had 7 bases not matched to a gene; V was cut back by 8 bases and J by 1 base. The germline gives CDR1 SGHVS, CDR2 FQNEAQ. CDR3 size: 16 residues. Here the CDR3 reads CASFPGLAVNTGELFF. The CDR3 DNA follows: TGTGCCAGCTTTCCTGGACTAGCGGTGAACACCGGGGAGCTGTTTTTT.

This chain links TRBV6-1 with TRBJ1-1; weak D call: TRBD1 (6 bases). Trimming cost V 5 bases and J 2 bases, with 12 bases left between them. The CDR3 covers 14 residues. Germline CDR1 is MNHNS and CDR2 is SASEGT. The CDR3 reads CASSSQGRNTEAFF. The CDR3 nucleotides are TGTGCCAGCAGTTCACAGGGTCGAAACACTGAAGCTTTCTTT.

The genes are TRBV2 and TRBJ2-1, with TRBD1 matching 7 bases. Trimming at V came to 8 bases and at J to 3 bases, leaving 7 bases not matched to a gene. The germline gives CDR1 SNHLY, CDR2 FYNNEI. CDR3 length: 14 residues. CDR3 nucleotides: TGTGCCAGCCCCGACAGGGATCGCTACAATGAGCAGTTCTTC. This gives the protein CASPDRDRYNEQFF. Supplemented by reference TRBV2 and TRBJ2-1, the full variable domain reads EPEVTQTPSHQVTQMGQEVILRCVPISNHLYFYWYRQILGQKVEFLVSFYNNEISEKSEIFDDQFSVERPDGSNFTLKIRSTKLEDSAMYFCASPDRDRYNEQFFGPGTRLTVL.

V usage is TRBV11-2 and J usage is TRBJ2-5; D possibly corresponds to TRBD2 (6 bases). The CDR3 totals 16 residues. Trimming stripped 4 bases from V and 4 bases from J, with 19 bases between. Germline CDR1 SGHAT, CDR2 FQNNGV. The CDR3 region has the DNA TGTGCCAGCAGCTCCGGAGGGCCCGTACCGAGAGAGACCCAGTACTTC. Protein sequence: CASSSGGPVPRETQYF.

The chain combines TRBV30 with TRBJ1-5; 8 bases line up with TRBD1. Germline trimming cut 2 bases from V and 6 bases from J; bases unmatched to any gene: 6. This CDR3 contains 14 residues. Germline CDR1 is GTSNPN and CDR2 is SVGIG (reference sequence). The CDR3 DNA follows: TGTGCCTGGAGTACAGGACAGGGAGGTCAGCCCCAGCATTTT. Its translation: CAWSTGQGGQPQHF.

The chain couples TRBV5-1 to TRBJ1-2; 7 bases are shared with TRBD1. Looked up from germline, CDR1 is SGHRS and CDR2 is YFSETQ. J gave up 3 bases and V 0 bases, and 5 bases lay outside the gene matches. This CDR3 region has 15 residues. CDR3 nucleotides: TGCGCCAGCAGCTTGGATGACAGGGCCGACTATGGCTACACCTTC. Its translation is CASSLDDRADYGYTF.

In DNA form, the CDR3 reads TGTGCCAGCAGCTTAGGCGACAGCCCCTATGGCTACACCTTC. Its protein product is CASSLGDSPYGYTF. The chain uses TRBV11-3 and TRBJ1-2; D is perhaps TRBD1 (5 bases). CDR3 length equals 14 residues. V shed 1 base and J shed 4 bases, with 10 bases lying between them. In germline, CDR1 is SGHNT, CDR2 YENEEA. Supplemented by reference TRBV11-3 and TRBJ1-2, the full variable domain reads EAGVVQSPRYKIIEKKQPVAFWCNPISGHNTLYWYLQNLGQGPELLIRYENEEAVDDSQLPKDRFSAERLKGVDSTLKIQPAELGDSAVYLCASSLGDSPYGYTFGSGTRLTVV.

This CDR3 is CASRPTGSGNTIYF. CDR3 DNA: TGCGCCAGCAGACCGACAGGGTCTGGAAACACCATATATTTT. This chain joins TRBV5-1 and TRBJ1-3; 7 positions agree with TRBD1. The V segment lost 5 bases and the J segment 1 base; nucleotides outside the gene matches: 3. CDR1 SGHRS and CDR2 YFSETQ come from the germline V gene. CDR3 length equals 14 residues.

The gene calls are TRBV19 and TRBJ1-2, with 8 bases that match TRBD1. This CDR3 region has 16 residues. Germline trimming cut 5 bases from V and 4 bases from J; bases unmatched to any gene: 12. Germline assignment: CDR1 LNHDA and CDR2 SQIVND (reference sequence). The CDR3 sequence: CASSADRASTSYGYTF. DNA for the CDR3: TGTGCCAGTAGTGCGGACAGGGCCTCGACCAGCTATGGCTACACCTTC.

The J gene is TRBJ1-2, the V gene TRBV15, with D uncertain. This CDR3 comprises 13 residues. Looked up from germline, CDR1 is LNHNV and CDR2 is YYDKDF (reference sequence). Deletions cut 0 bases from V and 2 bases from J, with 4 bases between. Here the CDR3 reads CATSRDRNYGYTF. CDR3 nucleotide sequence: TGTGCCACCAGCAGAGACAGAAACTATGGCTACACCTTC.

The V and J genes are TRBV27 and TRBJ2-7; TRBD1 aligns across 10 bases. CDR3 length: 15 residues. J gave up 5 bases and V 3 bases, and 7 bases lay outside the gene matches. The V gene's germline CDR1 is MNHEY and CDR2 SMNVEV (reference sequence). The DNA for the CDR3 is TGTGCCAGCAGTTTGGGACAGGGGTTAGTGAACGAGCAGTACTTC. It translates to CASSLGQGLVNEQYF.

The chain links TRBV7-3 to TRBJ1-1; D is undetermined. Trimming took off 5 bases at V and 3 bases at J, with 13 bases between the two ends. Germline V gene sequence: CDR1 SGHTA, CDR2 FQGTGA. This CDR3 is built from 14 residues. The CDR3 DNA follows: TGTGCCAGCAGCCCTAACCCCCAAGACACTGAAGCTTTCTTT. It codes for CASSPNPQDTEAFF.

The CDR3 DNA follows: TGTGCCAGCAACCAACCTCCAGCGGGAGAGACCCAGTACTTC. Translated, it gives CASNQPPAGETQYF. The chain carries TRBV6-6 and TRBJ2-5; D may be TRBD2 (6 bases). V lost 7 bases, J lost 4 bases, and 16 bases lay in between. The germline V gene encodes CDR1 MNHNY and CDR2 SVGAGI (reference sequence). CDR3 size: 14 residues.